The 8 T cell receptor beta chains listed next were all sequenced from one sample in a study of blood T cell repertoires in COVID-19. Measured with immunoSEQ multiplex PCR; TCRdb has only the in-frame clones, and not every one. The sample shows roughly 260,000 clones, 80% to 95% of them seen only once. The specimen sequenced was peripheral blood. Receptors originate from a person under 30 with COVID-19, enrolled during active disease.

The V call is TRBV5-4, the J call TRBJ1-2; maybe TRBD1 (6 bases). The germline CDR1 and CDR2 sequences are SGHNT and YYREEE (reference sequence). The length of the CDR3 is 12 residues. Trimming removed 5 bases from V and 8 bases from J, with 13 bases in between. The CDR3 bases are TGTGCCAGCAGAGATCACAGGGAAGGCTACACCTTC. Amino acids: CASRDHREGYTF.

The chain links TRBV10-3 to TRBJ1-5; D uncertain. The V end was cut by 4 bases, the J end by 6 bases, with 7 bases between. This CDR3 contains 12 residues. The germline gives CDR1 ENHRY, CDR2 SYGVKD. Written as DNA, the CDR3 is TGTGCCATCAGTGGGGAGGGTCAGCCCCAGCATTTT. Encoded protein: CAISGEGQPQHF.

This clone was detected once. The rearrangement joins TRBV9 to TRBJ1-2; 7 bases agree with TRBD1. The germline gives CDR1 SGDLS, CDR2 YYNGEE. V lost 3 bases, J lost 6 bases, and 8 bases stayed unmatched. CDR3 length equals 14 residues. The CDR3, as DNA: TGTGCCAGCAGCGGGGGGTACAGGGGAAATGGCTACACCTTC. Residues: CASSGGYRGNGYTF.

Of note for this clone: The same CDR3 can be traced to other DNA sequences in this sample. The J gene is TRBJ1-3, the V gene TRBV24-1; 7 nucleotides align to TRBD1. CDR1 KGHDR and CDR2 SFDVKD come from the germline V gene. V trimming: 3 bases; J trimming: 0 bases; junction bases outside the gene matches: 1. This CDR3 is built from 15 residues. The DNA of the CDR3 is TGTGCCACCAGTGATCCAGGGGGCTCTGGAAACACCATATATTTT. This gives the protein CATSDPGGSGNTIYF.

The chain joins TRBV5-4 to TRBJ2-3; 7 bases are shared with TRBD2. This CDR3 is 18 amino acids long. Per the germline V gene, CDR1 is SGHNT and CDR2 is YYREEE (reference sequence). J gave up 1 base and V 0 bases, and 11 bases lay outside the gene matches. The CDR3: CASSLASGTAGGTDTQYF. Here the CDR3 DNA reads TGTGCCAGCAGCTTGGCCAGTGGTACGGCGGGAGGCACAGATACGCAGTATTTT.

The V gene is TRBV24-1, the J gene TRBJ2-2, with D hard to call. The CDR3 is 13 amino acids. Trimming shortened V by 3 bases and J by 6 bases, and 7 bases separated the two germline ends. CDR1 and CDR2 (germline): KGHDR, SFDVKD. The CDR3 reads CATSDPSAGELFF. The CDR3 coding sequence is TGTGCCACCAGTGATCCCTCGGCCGGGGAGCTGTTTTTT.

As DNA, the CDR3 is TGTGCCCTGCGGGCGAGCACAGATACGCAGTATTTT. Amino acid sequence: CALRASTDTQYF. The chain uses TRBV2 and TRBJ2-3, with D possibly TRBD2 on 5 matching bases. Per germline, CDR1 SNHLY and CDR2 FYNNEI. This CDR3 is built from 12 residues. V dropped 11 bases and J dropped 0 bases, with 9 bases sitting between them.

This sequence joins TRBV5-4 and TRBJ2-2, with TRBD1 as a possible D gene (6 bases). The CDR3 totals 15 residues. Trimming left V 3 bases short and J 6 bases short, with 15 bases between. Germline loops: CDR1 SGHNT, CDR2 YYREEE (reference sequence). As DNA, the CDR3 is TGTGCCAGCAGCTCTCGCCCGGACAGCCCCGGGGAGCTGTTTTTT. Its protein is CASSSRPDSPGELFF.